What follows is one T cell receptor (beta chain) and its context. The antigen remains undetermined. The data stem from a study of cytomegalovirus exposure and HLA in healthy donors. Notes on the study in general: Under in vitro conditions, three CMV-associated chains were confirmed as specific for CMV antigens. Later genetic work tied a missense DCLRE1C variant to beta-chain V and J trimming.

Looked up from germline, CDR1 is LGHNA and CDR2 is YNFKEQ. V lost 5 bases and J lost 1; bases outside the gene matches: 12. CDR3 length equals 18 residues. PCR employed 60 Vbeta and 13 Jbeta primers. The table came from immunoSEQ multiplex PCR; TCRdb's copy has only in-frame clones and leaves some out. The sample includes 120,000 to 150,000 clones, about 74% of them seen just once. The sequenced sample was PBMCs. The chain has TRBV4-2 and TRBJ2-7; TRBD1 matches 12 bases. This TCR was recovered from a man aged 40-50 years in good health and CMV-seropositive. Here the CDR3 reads CASSSGTGGLGTSYEQYF. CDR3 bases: TGTGCCAGCAGCTCCGGGACAGGGGGCCTAGGAACGTCCTACGAGCAGTACTTC.